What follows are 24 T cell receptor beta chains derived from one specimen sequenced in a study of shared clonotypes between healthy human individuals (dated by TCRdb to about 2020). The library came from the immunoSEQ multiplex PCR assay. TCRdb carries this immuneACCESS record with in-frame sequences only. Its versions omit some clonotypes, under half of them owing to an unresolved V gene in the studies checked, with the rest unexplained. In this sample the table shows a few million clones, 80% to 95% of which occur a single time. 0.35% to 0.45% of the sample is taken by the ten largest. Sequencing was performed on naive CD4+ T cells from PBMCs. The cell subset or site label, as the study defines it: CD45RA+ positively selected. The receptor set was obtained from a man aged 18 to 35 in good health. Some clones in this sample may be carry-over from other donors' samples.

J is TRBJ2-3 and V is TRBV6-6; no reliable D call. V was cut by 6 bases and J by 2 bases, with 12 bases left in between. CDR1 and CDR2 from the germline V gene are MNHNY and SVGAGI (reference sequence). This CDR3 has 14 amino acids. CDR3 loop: CASSPNRVTDTQYF. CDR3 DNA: TGTGCCAGCAGCCCTAATCGTGTCACAGATACGCAGTATTTT.

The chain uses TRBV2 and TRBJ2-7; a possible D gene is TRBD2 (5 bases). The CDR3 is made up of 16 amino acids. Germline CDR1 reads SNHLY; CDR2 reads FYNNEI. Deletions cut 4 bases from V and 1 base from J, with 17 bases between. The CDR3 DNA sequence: TGTGCCAGCAGTGCGTATTGGCAGGAGGTTTCCTACGAGCAGTACTTC. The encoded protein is CASSAYWQEVSYEQYF.

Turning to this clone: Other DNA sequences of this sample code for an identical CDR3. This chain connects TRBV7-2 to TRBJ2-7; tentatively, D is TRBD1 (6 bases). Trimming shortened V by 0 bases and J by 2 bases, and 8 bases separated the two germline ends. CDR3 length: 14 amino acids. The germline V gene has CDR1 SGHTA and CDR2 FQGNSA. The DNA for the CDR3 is TGTGCCAGCAGCTTAGCCGGACAGACCTACGAGCAGTACTTC. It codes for CASSLAGQTYEQYF.

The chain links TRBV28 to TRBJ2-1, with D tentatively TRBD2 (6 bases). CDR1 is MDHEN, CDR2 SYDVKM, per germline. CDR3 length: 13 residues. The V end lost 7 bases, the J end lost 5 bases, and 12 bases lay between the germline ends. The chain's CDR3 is CASNRERNNEQFF. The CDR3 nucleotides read TGTGCCAGCAATCGGGAGAGGAACAATGAGCAGTTCTTC.

In DNA form, the CDR3 reads TGCGCCAGCAGCCAAGCGAGGCTAGCGGGATCTGGTGCAGATACGCAGTATTTT. Translating it yields CASSQARLAGSGADTQYF. The rearrangement links TRBV4-1 to TRBJ2-3; 9 nucleotides agree with TRBD2. Per the germline V gene, CDR1 is MGHRA and CDR2 is YSYEKL. V trimming: 1 base; J trimming: 4 bases; junction bases outside the gene matches: 12. The CDR3 spans 18 residues.

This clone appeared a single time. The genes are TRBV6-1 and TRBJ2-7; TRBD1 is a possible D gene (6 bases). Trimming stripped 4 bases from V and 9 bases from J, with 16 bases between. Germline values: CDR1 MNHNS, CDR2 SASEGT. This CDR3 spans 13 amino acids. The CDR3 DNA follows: TGTGCCAGCAGTGCAACAGGGTTTTGGGGGCAGTACTTC. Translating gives CASSATGFWGQYF.

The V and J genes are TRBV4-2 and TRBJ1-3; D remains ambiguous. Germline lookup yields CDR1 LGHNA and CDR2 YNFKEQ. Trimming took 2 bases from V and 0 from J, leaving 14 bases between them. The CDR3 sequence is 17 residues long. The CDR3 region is CASSQLRAGNSGNTIYF. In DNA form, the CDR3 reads TGTGCCAGCAGCCAACTCCGAGCGGGTAACTCTGGAAACACCATATATTTT.

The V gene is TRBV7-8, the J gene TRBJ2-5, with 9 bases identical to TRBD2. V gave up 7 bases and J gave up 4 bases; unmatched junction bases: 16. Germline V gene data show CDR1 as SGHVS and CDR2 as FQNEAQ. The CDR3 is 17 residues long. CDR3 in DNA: TGTGCCAGCATAAAAGTGGTGGCGGGAGGGCTTGGAGAGACCCAGTACTTC. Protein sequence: CASIKVVAGGLGETQYF. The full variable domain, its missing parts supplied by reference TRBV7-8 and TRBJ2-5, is GAGVSQSPRYKVAKRGQDVALRCDPISGHVSLFWYQQALGQGPEFLTYFQNEAQLDKSGLPSDRFFAERPEGSVSTLKIQRTQQEDSAVYLCASIKVVAGGLGETQYFGPGTRLLVL.

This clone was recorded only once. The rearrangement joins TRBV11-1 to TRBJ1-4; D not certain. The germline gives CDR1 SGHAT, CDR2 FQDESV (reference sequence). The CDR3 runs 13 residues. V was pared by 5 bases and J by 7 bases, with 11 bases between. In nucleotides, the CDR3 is TGTGCCAGCAGCCCAGGACCGGGTGAAAAACTGTTTTTT. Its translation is CASSPGPGEKLFF.

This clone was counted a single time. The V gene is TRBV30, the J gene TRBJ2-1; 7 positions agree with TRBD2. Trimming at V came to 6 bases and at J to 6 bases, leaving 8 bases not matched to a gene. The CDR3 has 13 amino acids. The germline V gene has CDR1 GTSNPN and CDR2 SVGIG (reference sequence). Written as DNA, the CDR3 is TGTGCCTGCCAAACCGGGACTATCAATGAGCAGTTCTTC. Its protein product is CACQTGTINEQFF. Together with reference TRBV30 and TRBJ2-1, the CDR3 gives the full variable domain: SQTIHQWPATLVQPVGSPLSLECTVEGTSNPNLYWYRQAAGRGLQLLFYSVGIGQISSEVPQNLSASRPQDRQFILSSKKLLLSDSGFYLCACQTGTINEQFFGPGTRLTVL.

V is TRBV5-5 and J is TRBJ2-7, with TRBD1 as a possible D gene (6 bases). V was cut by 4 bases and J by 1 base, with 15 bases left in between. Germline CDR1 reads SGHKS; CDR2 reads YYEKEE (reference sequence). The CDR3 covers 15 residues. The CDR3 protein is CASSRDRFPSYEQYF. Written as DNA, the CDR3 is TGTGCCAGCAGCCGAGACAGGTTCCCGTCCTACGAGCAGTACTTC.

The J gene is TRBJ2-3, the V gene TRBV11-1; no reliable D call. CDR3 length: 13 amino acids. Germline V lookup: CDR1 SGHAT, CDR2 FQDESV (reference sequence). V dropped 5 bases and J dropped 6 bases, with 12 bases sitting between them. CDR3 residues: CASSPRIGDTQYF. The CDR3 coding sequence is TGTGCCAGCAGCCCCCGTATCGGGGATACGCAGTATTTT.

CDR3 sequence (DNA): TGCGCCAGCAGTCTGAGGGGCCACGAGCAGTACTTC. It is translated as CASSLRGHEQYF. The J gene is TRBJ2-7, the V gene TRBV23-1; D could derive from TRBD1 or TRBD2 (5 bases each). TRBV23-1 is given ORF status, its function remaining uncertain. The germline V and J ends were trimmed by 4 bases and 5 bases, with 9 bases remaining between them. The CDR3 length is 12 residues.

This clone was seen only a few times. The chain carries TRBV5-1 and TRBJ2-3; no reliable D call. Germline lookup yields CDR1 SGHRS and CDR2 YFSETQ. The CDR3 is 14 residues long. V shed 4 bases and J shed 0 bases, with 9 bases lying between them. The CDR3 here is CASSPMTSTDTQYF. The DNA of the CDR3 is TGCGCCAGCAGCCCGATGACAAGCACAGATACGCAGTATTTT.

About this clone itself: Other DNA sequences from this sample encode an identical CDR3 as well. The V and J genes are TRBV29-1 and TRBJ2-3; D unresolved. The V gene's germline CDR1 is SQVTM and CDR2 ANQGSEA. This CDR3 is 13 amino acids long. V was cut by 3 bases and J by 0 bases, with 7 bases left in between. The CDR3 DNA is TGCAGCGTTGACCCCGGGAGCACAGATACGCAGTATTTT. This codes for CSVDPGSTDTQYF.

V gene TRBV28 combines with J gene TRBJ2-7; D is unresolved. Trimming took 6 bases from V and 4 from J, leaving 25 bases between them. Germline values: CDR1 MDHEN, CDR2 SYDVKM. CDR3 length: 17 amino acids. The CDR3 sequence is CASRHTPWQKTQYEQYF. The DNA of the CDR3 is TGTGCCAGCAGACACACTCCGTGGCAGAAAACTCAATACGAGCAGTACTTC.

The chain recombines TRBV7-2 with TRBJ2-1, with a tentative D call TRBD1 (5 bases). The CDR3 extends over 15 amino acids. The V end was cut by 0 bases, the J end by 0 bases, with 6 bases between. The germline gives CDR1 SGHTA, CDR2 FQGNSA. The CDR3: CASSLAGLSYNEQFF. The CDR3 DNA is TGTGCCAGCAGCTTAGCGGGGCTCTCCTACAATGAGCAGTTCTTC.

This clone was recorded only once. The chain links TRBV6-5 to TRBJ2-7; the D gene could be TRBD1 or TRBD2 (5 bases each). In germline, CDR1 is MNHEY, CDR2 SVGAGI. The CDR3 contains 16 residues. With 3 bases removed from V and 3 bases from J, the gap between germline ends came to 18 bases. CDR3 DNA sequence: TGTGCCAGCAGTTATAGTGTCCCGGGGCAGAGCTACGAGCAGTACTTC. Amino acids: CASSYSVPGQSYEQYF.

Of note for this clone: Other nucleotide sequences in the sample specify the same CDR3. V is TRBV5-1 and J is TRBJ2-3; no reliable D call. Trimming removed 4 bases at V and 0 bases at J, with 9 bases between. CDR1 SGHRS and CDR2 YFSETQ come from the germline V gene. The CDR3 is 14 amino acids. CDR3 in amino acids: CASSLDTSTDTQYF. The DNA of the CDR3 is TGCGCCAGCAGCCTGGATACTAGCACAGATACGCAGTATTTT.

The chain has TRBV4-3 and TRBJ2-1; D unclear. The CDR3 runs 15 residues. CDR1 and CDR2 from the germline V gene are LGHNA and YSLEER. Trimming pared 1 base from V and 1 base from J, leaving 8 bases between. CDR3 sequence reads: CASSQVGWSYNEQFF. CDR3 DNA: TGCGCCAGCAGCCAAGTAGGTTGGTCCTACAATGAGCAGTTCTTC.

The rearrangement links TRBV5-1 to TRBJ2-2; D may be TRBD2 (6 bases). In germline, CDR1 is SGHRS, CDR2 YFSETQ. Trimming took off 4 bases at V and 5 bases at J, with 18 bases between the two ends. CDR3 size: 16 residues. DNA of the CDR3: TGCGCCAGCAGCCCCCCGCGGGGCCCGGGGACCGGGGAGCTGTTTTTT. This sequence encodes CASSPPRGPGTGELFF. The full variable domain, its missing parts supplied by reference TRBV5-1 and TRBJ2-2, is KAGVTQTPRYLIKTRGQQVTLSCSPISGHRSVSWYQQTPGQGLQFLFEYFSETQRNKGNFPGRFSGRQFSNSRSEMNVSTLELGDSALYLCASSPPRGPGTGELFFGEGSRLTVL.

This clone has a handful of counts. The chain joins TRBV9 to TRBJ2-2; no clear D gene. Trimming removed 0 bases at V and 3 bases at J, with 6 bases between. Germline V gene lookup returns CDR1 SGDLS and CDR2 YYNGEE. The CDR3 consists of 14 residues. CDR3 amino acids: CASSVGSYTGELFF. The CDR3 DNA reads TGTGCCAGCAGCGTAGGCTCATACACCGGGGAGCTGTTTTTT. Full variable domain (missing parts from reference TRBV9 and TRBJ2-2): DSGVTQTPKHLITATGQRVTLRCSPRSGDLSVYWYQQSLDQGLQFLIQYYNGEERAKGNILERFSAQQFPDLHSELNLSSLELGDSALYFCASSVGSYTGELFFGEGSRLTVL.

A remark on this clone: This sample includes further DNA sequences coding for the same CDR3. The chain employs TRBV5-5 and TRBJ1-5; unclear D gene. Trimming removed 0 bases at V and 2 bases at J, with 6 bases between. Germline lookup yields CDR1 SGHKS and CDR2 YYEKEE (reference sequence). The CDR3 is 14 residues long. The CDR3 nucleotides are TGTGCCAGCAGCTTGGTCGGGGGCAATCAGCCCCAGCATTTT. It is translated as CASSLVGGNQPQHF.

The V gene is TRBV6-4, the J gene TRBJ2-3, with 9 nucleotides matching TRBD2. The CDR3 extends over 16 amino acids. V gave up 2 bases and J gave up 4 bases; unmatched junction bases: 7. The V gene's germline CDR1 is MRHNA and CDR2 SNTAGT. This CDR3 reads CASSDKAGGGADTQYF. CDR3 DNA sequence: TGTGCCAGCAGTGACAAAGCGGGAGGAGGCGCAGATACGCAGTATTTT.